This entry concerns a single TCR beta chain. Its antigen is unknown. This entry belongs to a study of shared clonotypes between healthy human individuals. Study overall: Two women and a few men aged 18 to 49 served as donors. Findings and caveats of the study: Measured sharing among donors was expected to vary with sequencing depth. It was only blood that was sampled, and tissue repertoires likely differ.

Free of recent acute infections or vaccinations, the donors were healthy HIV-negative adults. The CDR3 runs 16 residues. Looked up from germline, CDR1 is SGHNT and CDR2 is YYREEE (reference sequence). V lost 4 bases and J lost 6; bases outside the gene matches: 6. Assay: immunoSEQ multiplex PCR; the TCRdb copy retains only in-frame clones and omits some. The sample records hundreds of thousands of clones, 79% being singletons. The sample consisted of PBMCs. This receptor was obtained from a woman aged 40-49 years in good health. Some clones in this sample may be carry-over from other donors' samples. The J gene is TRBJ2-2, the V gene TRBV5-4; 13 bases align to TRBD2. As DNA, the CDR3 is TGTGCCAGCAGCCCAGGACTAGCGGGAGTTTCCGGGGAGCTGTTTTTT. Encoded protein: CASSPGLAGVSGELFF.